The TCR beta chain under discussion was sequenced for a study of cytomegalovirus exposure and HLA in healthy donors. J gave up 4 bases and V 6 bases, and 3 bases lay outside the gene matches. Germline V gene sequence: CDR1 LNHDA, CDR2 SQIVND (reference sequence). CDR3 length: 14 residues. The study, taken as a whole, reports: Information on immune exposure was restricted to one variable (CMV serostatus).

With regard to this clone: Its antigen is not known.

PCR was performed using 60 Vbeta and 13 Jbeta primers. Assay: immunoSEQ multiplex PCR; the TCRdb copy retains only in-frame clones and omits some. The sample yields around 94,000 clones, roughly 80% seen once. The TCR comes from a man aged 18 to 29 in good health and CMV-seronegative. J is TRBJ2-3 and V is TRBV19; 11 positions match TRBD2. Sequencing input: PBMCs. The CDR3 spells CASRLAGGADTQYF. CDR3 sequence (DNA): TGTGCCAGTAGGCTAGCGGGAGGAGCAGATACGCAGTATTTT.